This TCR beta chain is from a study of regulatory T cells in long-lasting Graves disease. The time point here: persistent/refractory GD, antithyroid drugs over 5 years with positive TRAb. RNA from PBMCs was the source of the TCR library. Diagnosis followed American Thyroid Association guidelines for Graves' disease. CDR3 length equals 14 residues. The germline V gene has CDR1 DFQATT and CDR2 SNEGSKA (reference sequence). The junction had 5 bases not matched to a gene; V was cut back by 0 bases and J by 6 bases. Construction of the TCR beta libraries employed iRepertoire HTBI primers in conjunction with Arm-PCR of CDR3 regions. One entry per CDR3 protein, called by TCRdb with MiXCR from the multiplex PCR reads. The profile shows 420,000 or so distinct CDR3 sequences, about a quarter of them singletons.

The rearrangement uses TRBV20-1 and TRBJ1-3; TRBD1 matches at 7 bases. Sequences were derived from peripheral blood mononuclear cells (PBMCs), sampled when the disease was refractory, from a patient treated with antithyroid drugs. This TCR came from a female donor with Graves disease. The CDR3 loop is CSARDRGSVNTIYF. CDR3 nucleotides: TGCAGTGCTAGAGACAGGGGGAGTGTAAACACCATATATTTT.